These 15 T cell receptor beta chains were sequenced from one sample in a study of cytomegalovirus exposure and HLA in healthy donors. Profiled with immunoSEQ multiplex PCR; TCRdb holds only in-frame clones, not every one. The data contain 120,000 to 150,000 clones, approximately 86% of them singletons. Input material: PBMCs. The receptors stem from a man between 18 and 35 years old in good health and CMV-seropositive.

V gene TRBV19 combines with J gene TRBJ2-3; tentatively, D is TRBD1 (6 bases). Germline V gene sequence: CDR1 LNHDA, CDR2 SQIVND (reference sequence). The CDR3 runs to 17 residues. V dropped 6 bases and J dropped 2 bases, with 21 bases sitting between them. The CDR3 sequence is CASSPFPGQVVTDTQYF. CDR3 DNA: TGTGCCAGTAGCCCATTCCCGGGACAAGTCGTCACAGATACGCAGTATTTT.

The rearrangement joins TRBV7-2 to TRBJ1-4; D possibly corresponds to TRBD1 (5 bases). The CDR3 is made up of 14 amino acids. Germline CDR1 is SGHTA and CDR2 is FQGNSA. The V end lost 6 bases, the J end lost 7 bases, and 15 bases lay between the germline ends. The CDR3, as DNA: TGTGCCAGCAGAGCAGGGTCTTGGAGTGAAAAACTGTTTTTT. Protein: CASRAGSWSEKLFF.

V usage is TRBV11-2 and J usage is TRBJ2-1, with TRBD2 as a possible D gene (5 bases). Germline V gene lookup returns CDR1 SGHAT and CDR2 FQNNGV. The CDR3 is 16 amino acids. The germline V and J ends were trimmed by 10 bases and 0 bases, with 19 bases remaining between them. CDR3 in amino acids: CATRVFEGVSYNEQFF. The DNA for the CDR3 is TGTGCCACCCGCGTCTTCGAGGGAGTCTCCTACAATGAGCAGTTCTTC.

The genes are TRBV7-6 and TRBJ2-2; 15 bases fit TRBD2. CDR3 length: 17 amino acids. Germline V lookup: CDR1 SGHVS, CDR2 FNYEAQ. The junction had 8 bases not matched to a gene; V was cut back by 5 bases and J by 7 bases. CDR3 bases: TGTGCCAGCAGCCACCGGACTAGCGGGGGGGCCGGCGGGGAGCTGTTTTTT. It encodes CASSHRTSGGAGGELFF. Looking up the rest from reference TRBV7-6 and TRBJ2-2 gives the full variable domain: GAGVSQSPRYKVTKRGQDVALRCDPISGHVSLYWYRQALGQGPEFLTYFNYEAQQDKSGLPNDRFSAERPEGSISTLTIQRTEQRDSAMYRCASSHRTSGGAGGELFFGEGSRLTVL.

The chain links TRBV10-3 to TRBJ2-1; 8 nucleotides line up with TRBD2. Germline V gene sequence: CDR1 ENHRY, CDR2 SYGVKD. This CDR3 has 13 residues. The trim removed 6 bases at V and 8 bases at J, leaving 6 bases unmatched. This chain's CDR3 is CAIRAGAWDEQFF. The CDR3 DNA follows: TGTGCCATCAGAGCGGGGGCTTGGGATGAGCAGTTCTTC.

The CDR3 loop is CAISVAGGHNEQFF. The CDR3 region has the DNA TGTGCCATCAGTGTAGCGGGAGGGCACAATGAGCAGTTCTTC. The chain is built from TRBV10-3 and TRBJ2-1; 11 nucleotides match TRBD2. Germline CDR1 is ENHRY and CDR2 is SYGVKD. V dropped 4 bases and J dropped 5; count of bases not matched to a gene: 1. The CDR3 length is 14 residues.

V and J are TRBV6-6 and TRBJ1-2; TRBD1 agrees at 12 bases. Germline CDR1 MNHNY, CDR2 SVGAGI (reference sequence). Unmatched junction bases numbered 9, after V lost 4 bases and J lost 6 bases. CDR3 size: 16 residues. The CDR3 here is CASSFPPGQGADGYTF. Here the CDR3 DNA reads TGTGCCAGCAGTTTTCCGCCGGGACAGGGGGCTGATGGCTACACCTTC.

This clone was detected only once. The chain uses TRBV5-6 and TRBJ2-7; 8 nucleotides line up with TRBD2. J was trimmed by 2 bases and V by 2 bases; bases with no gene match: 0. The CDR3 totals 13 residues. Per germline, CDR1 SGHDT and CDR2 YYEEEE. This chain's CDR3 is CASSFGGAYEQYF. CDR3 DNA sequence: TGTGCCAGCAGCTTCGGGGGGGCCTACGAGCAGTACTTC.

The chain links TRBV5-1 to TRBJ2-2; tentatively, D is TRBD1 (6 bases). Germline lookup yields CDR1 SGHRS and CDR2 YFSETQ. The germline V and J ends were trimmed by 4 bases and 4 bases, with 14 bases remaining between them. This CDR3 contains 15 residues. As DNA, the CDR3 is TGCGCCAGCAGCCTGACAGGTTCTATCACCGGGGAGCTGTTTTTT. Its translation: CASSLTGSITGELFF. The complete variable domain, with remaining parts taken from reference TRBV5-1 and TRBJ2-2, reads KAGVTQTPRYLIKTRGQQVTLSCSPISGHRSVSWYQQTPGQGLQFLFEYFSETQRNKGNFPGRFSGRQFSNSRSEMNVSTLELGDSALYLCASSLTGSITGELFFGEGSRLTVL.

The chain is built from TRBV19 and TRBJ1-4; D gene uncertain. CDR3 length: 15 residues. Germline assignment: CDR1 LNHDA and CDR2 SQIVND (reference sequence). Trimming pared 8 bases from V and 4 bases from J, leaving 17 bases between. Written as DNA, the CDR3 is TGTGCCAGTGGCCGTGGCGGCGGGCTTAATGAAAAACTGTTTTTT. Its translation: CASGRGGGLNEKLFF.

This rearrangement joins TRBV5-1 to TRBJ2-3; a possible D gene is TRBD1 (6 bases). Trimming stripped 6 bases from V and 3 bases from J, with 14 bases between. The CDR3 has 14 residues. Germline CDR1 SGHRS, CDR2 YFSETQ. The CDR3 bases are TGCGCCAGCACCACAGGGACGGTAACAGATACGCAGTATTTT. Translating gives CASTTGTVTDTQYF.

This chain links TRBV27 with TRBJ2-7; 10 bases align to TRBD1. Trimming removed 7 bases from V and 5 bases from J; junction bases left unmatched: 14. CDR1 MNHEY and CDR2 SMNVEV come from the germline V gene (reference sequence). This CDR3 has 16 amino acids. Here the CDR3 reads CASTRVRGQGFHEQYF. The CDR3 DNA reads TGTGCCAGCACCCGGGTTAGGGGACAGGGGTTCCACGAGCAGTACTTC.

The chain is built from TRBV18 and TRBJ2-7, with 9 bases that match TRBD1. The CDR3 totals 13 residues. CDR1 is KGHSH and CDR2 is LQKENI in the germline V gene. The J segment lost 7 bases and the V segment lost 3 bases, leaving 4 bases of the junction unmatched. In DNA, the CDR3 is TGTGCCAGCTCACCGGGACAGGGTGCAGAGCAGTACTTC. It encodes CASSPGQGAEQYF. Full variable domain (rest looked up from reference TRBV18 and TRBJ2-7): NAGVMQNPRHLVRRRGQEARLRCSPMKGHSHVYWYRQLPEEGLKFMVYLQKENIIDESGMPKERFSAEFPKEGPSILRIQQVVRGDSAAYFCASSPGQGAEQYFGPGTRLTVT.

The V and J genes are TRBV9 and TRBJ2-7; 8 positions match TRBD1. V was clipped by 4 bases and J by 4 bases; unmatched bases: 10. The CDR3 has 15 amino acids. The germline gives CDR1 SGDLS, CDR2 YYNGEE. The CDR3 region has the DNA TGTGCCAGCAGCTTCAGACAGGGGATAGGATACGAGCAGTACTTC. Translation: CASSFRQGIGYEQYF.

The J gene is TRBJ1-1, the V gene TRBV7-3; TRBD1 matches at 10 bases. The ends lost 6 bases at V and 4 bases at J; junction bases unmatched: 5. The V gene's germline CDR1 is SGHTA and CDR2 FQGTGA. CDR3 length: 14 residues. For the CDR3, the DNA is TGTGCCAGCAGTCGGGACAGGGGAGTCACTGAAGCTTTCTTT. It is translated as CASSRDRGVTEAFF. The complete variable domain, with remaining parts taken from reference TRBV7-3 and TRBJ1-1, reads GAGVSQTPSNKVTEKGKYVELRCDPISGHTALYWYRQSLGQGPEFLIYFQGTGAADDSGLPNDRFFAVRPEGSVSTLKIQRTERGDSAVYLCASSRDRGVTEAFFGQGTRLTVV.